This T cell receptor (beta chain) came from a study of cytomegalovirus exposure and HLA in healthy donors. Study-wide background: Early release data held approximately 81 million unique TCRs from HLA-typed donors.

The study, taken as a whole, reports: Among TCR beta chains of equal frequency, HLA-associated ones were more clonally expanded in a later analysis.

Only one count was recorded for this clone. The target antigen is unknown. The primer mix had 60 Vbeta and 13 Jbeta primers. Using immunoSEQ multiplex PCR, the repertoire was profiled, and TCRdb retains in-frame clones only, with some absent. The sample includes some 110,000 clones, under 85% of them seen just once. The sample comprised PBMCs. The clonotype was recovered from a man aged 25-45 years in good health and CMV-seropositive.

The CDR3 DNA follows: TGTGCCAGCAGTTCCTTAGCCCCGTCACAGGTTGGTCGGTCCGGGGAGCTGTTTTTT. Protein sequence: CASSSLAPSQVGRSGELFF. The chain recombines TRBV27 with TRBJ2-2, with a possible D match to TRBD1 (5 bases). The V gene's germline CDR1 is MNHEY and CDR2 SMNVEV (reference sequence). The CDR3 is 19 amino acids. Trimming pared 4 bases from V and 6 bases from J, leaving 27 bases between.